Presented here are 23 T cell receptor beta chains from one specimen sequenced in a study of cytomegalovirus exposure and HLA in healthy donors. Primers: 60 Vbeta forward and 13 Jbeta reverse. Using immunoSEQ multiplex PCR, the repertoire was profiled, and TCRdb retains in-frame clones only, with some absent. Of approximately 200,000 clones listed, 60% to 85% are singletons. The sequencing input was PBMCs. These TCRs come from a man aged 35-49 years in good health and CMV-seronegative.

The chain recombines TRBV2 with TRBJ2-2, with TRBD2 as a possible D gene (5 bases). The ends were cut back, 7 bases at V and 1 base at J, with 13 bases in the middle. This CDR3 contains 15 residues. In germline, CDR1 is SNHLY, CDR2 FYNNEI. This CDR3 is CASKWARENTGELFF. CDR3 in DNA: TGTGCCAGCAAGTGGGCACGGGAGAACACCGGGGAGCTGTTTTTT.

This chain uses TRBV27 with TRBJ2-3; D is uncertain. CDR1 MNHEY and CDR2 SMNVEV come from the germline V gene (reference sequence). There are 13 residues in the CDR3. The V gene lost 5 bases and the J gene lost 6 bases, with 12 bases spanning the gap. CDR3 nucleotides: TGTGCCAGCAGTCCCCAGGCTCCGGATACGCAGTATTTT. Protein product: CASSPQAPDTQYF.

The J gene is TRBJ2-4, the V gene TRBV11-2; a possible D gene is TRBD2 (6 bases). The CDR3 is made up of 17 amino acids. Germline CDR1 and CDR2: SGHAT and FQNNGV. Trimming left V 1 base short and J 8 bases short, with 21 bases between. CDR3 region: CASSLVSGRPEVDIQYF. DNA of the CDR3: TGTGCCAGCAGCTTAGTATCAGGGAGGCCAGAGGTTGACATTCAGTACTTC.

As regards this clone: Other DNA sequences within the sample encode an identical CDR3. The CDR3: CASSLRGNTEAFF. The CDR3, as DNA: TGCGCCAGCAGCTTGAGGGGGAACACTGAAGCTTTCTTT. The genes are TRBV5-1 and TRBJ1-1; tentatively, D is TRBD1 (5 bases). The CDR3 spans 13 residues. V lost 1 base, J lost 1 base, and 5 bases lay in between. Germline CDR1 SGHRS, CDR2 YFSETQ.

The chain carries TRBV9 and TRBJ1-5; 10 bases are shared with TRBD1. V shed 3 bases and J 5 bases; nucleotides not matched to a gene: 5. From germline, CDR1 is SGDLS and CDR2 YYNGEE. This CDR3 spans 15 amino acids. In DNA, the CDR3 is TGTGCCAGCAGCGCCAGCGGGACAGGGGATCAGCCCCAGCATTTT. Translated, it gives CASSASGTGDQPQHF.

This chain uses TRBV5-1 with TRBJ2-5, with TRBD1 identical over 7 bases. The CDR3 covers 16 residues. The ends lost 0 bases at V and 9 bases at J; junction bases unmatched: 14. Germline CDR1 reads SGHRS; CDR2 reads YFSETQ. This chain's CDR3 is CASSLDPPRGLEAQYF. In DNA form, the CDR3 reads TGCGCCAGCAGCTTGGACCCCCCCAGGGGGTTGGAGGCCCAGTACTTC.

This clone was observed a few times. The genes are TRBV10-3 and TRBJ1-4, with D tentatively TRBD1 (5 bases). V was shortened by 4 bases and J by 6 bases, with 9 bases between the two germline ends. Germline-derived CDR1 and CDR2 are ENHRY and SYGVKD. The CDR3 loop spans 13 amino acids. This chain's CDR3 is CAISGGADEKLFF. The CDR3 region has the DNA TGTGCCATCAGTGGTGGGGCGGATGAAAAACTGTTTTTT.

J is TRBJ2-1 and V is TRBV28, with TRBD2 identical over 9 bases. V lost 2 bases, J lost 1 base, and 3 bases stayed unmatched. Germline V gives CDR1 MDHEN, CDR2 SYDVKM. This CDR3 comprises 16 residues. CDR3 sequence: CASSLRSGGSYNEQFF. The CDR3 DNA follows: TGTGCCAGCAGTTTACGGAGCGGGGGGTCCTACAATGAGCAGTTCTTC. Full variable domain (rest looked up from reference TRBV28 and TRBJ2-1): DVKVTQSSRYLVKRTGEKVFLECVQDMDHENMFWYRQDPGLGLRLIYFSYDVKMKEKGDIPEGYSVSREKKERFSLILESASTNQTSMYLCASSLRSGGSYNEQFFGPGTRLTVL.

The count of this clone is one. This rearrangement joins TRBV5-1 to TRBJ1-2, with 7 bases identical to TRBD1. Trimming took 0 bases from V and 6 from J; bases not matched to a gene: 14. Germline lookup yields CDR1 SGHRS and CDR2 YFSETQ. This CDR3 region has 17 residues. Written as DNA, the CDR3 is TGCGCCAGCAGCTTGGTAATGACGGGACAGCCTCTGGATGGCTACACCTTC. The encoded protein is CASSLVMTGQPLDGYTF.

The chain joins TRBV18 to TRBJ2-2; 7 bases line up with TRBD1. The ends lost 5 bases at V and 3 bases at J; junction bases unmatched: 3. Germline CDR1 reads KGHSH; CDR2 reads LQKENI. The CDR3 sequence is 14 residues long. The CDR3 nucleotides read TGTGCCAGCTCAAAAGACAGGGACACCGGGGAGCTGTTTTTT. This translates into CASSKDRDTGELFF. Combining the CDR3 with reference TRBV18 and TRBJ2-2 gives the whole variable domain NAGVMQNPRHLVRRRGQEARLRCSPMKGHSHVYWYRQLPEEGLKFMVYLQKENIIDESGMPKERFSAEFPKEGPSILRIQQVVRGDSAAYFCASSKDRDTGELFFGEGSRLTVL.

This clone was counted a single time. V usage is TRBV28 and J usage is TRBJ2-1; 12 bases agree with TRBD2. V shed 3 bases and J 6 bases; nucleotides not matched to a gene: 0. Germline-derived CDR1 and CDR2 are MDHEN and SYDVKM. The CDR3 loop spans 14 amino acids. CDR3 nucleotides: TGTGCCAGCAGTTTGACTAGCGGGAGCAATGAGCAGTTCTTC. Protein: CASSLTSGSNEQFF.

The V call is TRBV5-4, the J call TRBJ2-3, with 9 bases aligning to TRBD1. The length of the CDR3 is 14 residues. CDR1 is SGHNT, CDR2 YYREEE, per germline (reference sequence). With V trimmed by 3 bases and J by 5 bases, 4 bases remained unmatched. The CDR3 nucleotides read TGTGCCAGCAGCTCTGGACAGGGGAGAGATACGCAGTATTTT. Translation: CASSSGQGRDTQYF.

The rearrangement uses TRBV27 and TRBJ2-1; TRBD2 matches 14 bases. The CDR3 consists of 18 residues. The germline gives CDR1 MNHEY, CDR2 SMNVEV (reference sequence). The J segment lost 1 base and the V segment lost 6 bases, leaving 8 bases of the junction unmatched. The DNA of the CDR3 is TGTGCCAGCAGACCACTCGGACTAGCGGGAGGTTCCTACAATGAGCAGTTCTTC. Its protein product is CASRPLGLAGGSYNEQFF.

This clone was detected only a few times. This sequence joins TRBV29-1 and TRBJ2-1; 11 bases map to TRBD2. J lost 6 bases, V lost 6 bases, and 7 bases had no gene match. The CDR3 is 14 residues long. Germline V gene lookup returns CDR1 SQVTM and CDR2 ANQGSEA. CDR3 amino acids: CSVEGLADTNEQFF. The CDR3 DNA follows: TGCAGCGTAGAGGGACTAGCGGACACCAATGAGCAGTTCTTC.

The J gene is TRBJ2-6, the V gene TRBV7-8; D not certain. CDR3 size: 14 residues. Germline CDR1 SGHVS, CDR2 FQNEAQ. Trimming took off 4 bases at V and 0 bases at J, with 4 bases between the two ends. The CDR3: CASSYNSGANVLTF. The CDR3, as DNA: TGTGCCAGCAGCTACAACTCTGGGGCCAACGTCCTGACTTTC.

This clone was counted only a few times. The chain has TRBV5-5 and TRBJ2-2; 13 bases fit TRBD2. The CDR3 has 16 amino acids. V shed 4 bases and J 1 base; nucleotides not matched to a gene: 1. CDR1 and CDR2 from the germline V gene are SGHKS and YYEKEE (reference sequence). The CDR3 DNA sequence: TGTGCCAGCAGCCGACTAGCGGGGGGGAACACCGGGGAGCTGTTTTTT. This sequence encodes CASSRLAGGNTGELFF.

This sequence joins TRBV2 and TRBJ1-1; D is unclear. CDR3 length: 13 amino acids. V was shortened by 6 bases and J by 4 bases, with 12 bases between the two germline ends. Germline V lookup: CDR1 SNHLY, CDR2 FYNNEI. As DNA, the CDR3 is TGTGCCAGCAGACTCGACACTCTCACTGAAGCTTTCTTT. It encodes CASRLDTLTEAFF.

J is TRBJ2-7 and V is TRBV7-2; TRBD2 matches at 7 bases. This CDR3 is 14 amino acids long. Germline CDR1 is SGHTA and CDR2 is FQGNSA. V shed 1 base, J shed 3 bases, and the junction held 3 bases outside the gene matches. CDR3 nucleotides: TGTGCCAGCAGCTTAGGCGGGGACTACTACGAGCAGTACTTC. This codes for CASSLGGDYYEQYF.

The chain is built from TRBV9 and TRBJ2-1; 9 bases are shared with TRBD2. The CDR3 is 14 amino acids. Germline V gene sequence: CDR1 SGDLS, CDR2 YYNGEE. V was clipped by 4 bases and J by 9 bases; unmatched bases: 8. The CDR3 protein is CASSPRQGLAEQFF. The CDR3 DNA reads TGTGCCAGCAGCCCCCGTCAGGGACTAGCTGAGCAGTTCTTC.

This chain uses TRBV6-5 with TRBJ2-3, with D perhaps matching TRBD2 (6 bases). CDR1 MNHEY and CDR2 SVGAGI come from the germline V gene. Trimming shortened V by 1 base and J by 0 bases, and 11 bases separated the two germline ends. The CDR3 is made up of 16 amino acids. CDR3 sequence reads: CASSYWRGTSTDTQYF. Here the CDR3 DNA reads TGTGCCAGCAGTTACTGGCGGGGAACTAGCACAGATACGCAGTATTTT.

The chain carries TRBV10-3 and TRBJ2-2; 7 bases match TRBD1. V lost 6 bases, J lost 5 bases, and 15 bases stayed unmatched. There are 17 residues in the CDR3. CDR1 is ENHRY and CDR2 is SYGVKD in the germline V gene. In DNA, the CDR3 is TGTGCCATCAGGGTAAAAAGGGGGCGCGATCAGACCGGGGAGCTGTTTTTT. Its translation is CAIRVKRGRDQTGELFF.

This clone turned up a few times. The chain carries TRBV9 and TRBJ2-1; TRBD2 is a possible D gene (6 bases). Deletions cut 0 bases from V and 5 bases from J, with 15 bases between. The CDR3 loop spans 16 amino acids. Per the germline V gene, CDR1 is SGDLS and CDR2 is YYNGEE. The CDR3 sequence is CASSVEPGRVNNEQFF. In nucleotides, the CDR3 is TGTGCCAGCAGCGTAGAGCCCGGGAGAGTCAACAATGAGCAGTTCTTC.

The rearrangement joins TRBV5-6 to TRBJ1-1, with D perhaps TRBD1 (5 bases). The V end was cut by 5 bases, the J end by 1 base, with 9 bases between. Germline V gives CDR1 SGHDT, CDR2 YYEEEE. The CDR3 totals 13 residues. The CDR3 nucleotides read TGTGCCAGCAGTGCGGACAAGAACACTGAAGCTTTCTTT. Its translation: CASSADKNTEAFF.